Here is one TCR beta chain with its context. The data originate from a study of blood T cell repertoires in COVID-19. V was clipped by 6 bases and J by 2 bases, with 5 bases between them. Germline CDR1 is MNHEY and CDR2 is SMNVEV (reference sequence). The CDR3 totals 11 residues. Authors' processing steps: Reference gene primers were amplified, and this amplification served to estimate nucleated cell counts. Clones were read by immunoSEQ multiplex PCR, and TCRdb kept only the in-frame ones, dropping some. The V and J calls and clone size come from that table; D and trimming were worked out from the DNA. Of approximately 470,000 clones listed, around 90% were seen once; the top ten hold about 0.7%.

The sequence was collected from a woman aged 18 to 35 who had recovered from COVID-19. Sequencing used PBMCs or T cells enriched from blood (not recorded which). The J gene is TRBJ2-7, the V gene TRBV27; D is uncertain. The CDR3 region is CASSNAYEQYF. The CDR3 DNA sequence: TGTGCCAGCAGCAATGCCTACGAGCAGTACTTC.